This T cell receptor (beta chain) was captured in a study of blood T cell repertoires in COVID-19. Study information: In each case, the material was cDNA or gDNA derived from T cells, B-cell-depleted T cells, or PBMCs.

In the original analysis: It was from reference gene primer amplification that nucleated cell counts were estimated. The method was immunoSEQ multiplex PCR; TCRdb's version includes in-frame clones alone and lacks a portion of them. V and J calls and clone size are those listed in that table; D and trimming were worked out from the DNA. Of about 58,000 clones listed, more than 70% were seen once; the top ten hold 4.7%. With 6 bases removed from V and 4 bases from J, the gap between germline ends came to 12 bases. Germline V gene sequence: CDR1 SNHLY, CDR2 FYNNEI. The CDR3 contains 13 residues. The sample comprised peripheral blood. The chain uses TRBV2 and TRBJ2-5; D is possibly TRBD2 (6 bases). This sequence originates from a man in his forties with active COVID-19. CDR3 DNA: TGTGCCAGCAGCCTGACTAGAGGAGAGACCCAGTACTTC. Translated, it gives CASSLTRGETQYF.